The sequence of this TCR beta chain was determined in a study of cytomegalovirus exposure and HLA in healthy donors. The primer mix had 60 Vbeta and 13 Jbeta primers. The method was immunoSEQ multiplex PCR; TCRdb's version includes in-frame clones alone and lacks a portion of them. The data contain some 150,000 clones, almost 80% of them singletons. This clone has a handful of counts. Its antigen is not identified. Other DNA sequences from this sample encode an identical CDR3 as well. V shed 4 bases, J shed 6 bases, and the junction held 3 bases outside the gene matches. Germline V lookup: CDR1 MNHNS, CDR2 SASEGT. The CDR3 has 13 residues. Broader study findings: When a later analysis compared HLA-associated TCR beta chains with equally common others, the HLA-associated chains turned out to be more clonally expanded and to have lower generation probabilities. CMV serostatus stood as the only immune exposure information on hand.

The clonotype was recovered from a man aged 35 to 55 in good health and CMV-seropositive. V usage is TRBV6-1 and J usage is TRBJ1-5, with 7 bases identical to TRBD1. The sample comprised PBMCs. This chain's CDR3 is CASSGQGGQPQHF. Written as DNA, the CDR3 is TGTGCCAGCAGTGGACAGGGTGGTCAGCCCCAGCATTTT.